This T cell receptor (beta chain) was sequenced in a study of CD8+CD57+ T cells in acquired aplastic anemia. Investigators profiled TCR beta VDJ and CDR3 from genomic DNA template. MiXCR was run by TCRdb on the reads, yielding one entry per CDR3 protein. The sample has 120,000 or so distinct CDR3 sequences, about half seen once. Trimming left V 2 bases short and J 4 bases short, with 4 bases between. CDR3 length: 12 residues. Germline CDR1 and CDR2: SGHNT and YYREEE (reference sequence). Specimen: sorted CD4+, CD8+, or CD8+CD57+ T cells (not recorded which) from PBMCs. This TCR was recovered from a human donor in good health, serving as a control. The genes are TRBV5-4 and TRBJ1-5, with D hard to call. In DNA, the CDR3 is TGTGCCAGCAGCTTCGGAAATCAGCCCCAGCATTTT. Amino acid sequence: CASSFGNQPQHF.